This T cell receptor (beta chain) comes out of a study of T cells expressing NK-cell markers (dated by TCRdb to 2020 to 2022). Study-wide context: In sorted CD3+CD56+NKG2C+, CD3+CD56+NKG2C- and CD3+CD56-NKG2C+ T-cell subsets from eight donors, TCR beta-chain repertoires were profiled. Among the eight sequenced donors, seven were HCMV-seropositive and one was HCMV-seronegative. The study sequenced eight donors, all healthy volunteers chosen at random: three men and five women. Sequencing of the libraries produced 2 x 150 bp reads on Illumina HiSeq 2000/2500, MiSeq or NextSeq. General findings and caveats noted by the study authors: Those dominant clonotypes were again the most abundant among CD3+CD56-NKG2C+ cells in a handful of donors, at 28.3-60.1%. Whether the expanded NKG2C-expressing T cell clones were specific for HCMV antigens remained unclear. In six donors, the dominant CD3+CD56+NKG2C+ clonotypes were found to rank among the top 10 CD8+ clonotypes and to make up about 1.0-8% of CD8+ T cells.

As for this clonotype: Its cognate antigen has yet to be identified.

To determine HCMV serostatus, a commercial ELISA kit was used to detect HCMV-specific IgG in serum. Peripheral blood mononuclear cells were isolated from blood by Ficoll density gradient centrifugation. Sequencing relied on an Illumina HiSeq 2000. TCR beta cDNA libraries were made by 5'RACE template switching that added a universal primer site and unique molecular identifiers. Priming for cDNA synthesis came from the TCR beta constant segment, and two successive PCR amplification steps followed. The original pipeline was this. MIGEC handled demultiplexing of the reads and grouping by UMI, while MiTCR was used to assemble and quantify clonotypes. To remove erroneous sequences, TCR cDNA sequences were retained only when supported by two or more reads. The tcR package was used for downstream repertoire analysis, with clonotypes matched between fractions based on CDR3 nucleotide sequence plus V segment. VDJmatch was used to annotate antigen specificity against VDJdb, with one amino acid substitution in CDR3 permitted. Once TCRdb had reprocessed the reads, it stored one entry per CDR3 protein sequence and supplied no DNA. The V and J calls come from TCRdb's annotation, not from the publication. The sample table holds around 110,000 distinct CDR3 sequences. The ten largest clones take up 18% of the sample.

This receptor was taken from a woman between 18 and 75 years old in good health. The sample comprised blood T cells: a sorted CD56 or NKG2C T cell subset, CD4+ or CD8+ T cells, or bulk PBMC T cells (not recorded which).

CDR3 reads: CASSLSGGVEAFF. The V and J genes are TRBV5-1 and TRBJ1-1; TCRdb lists TRBD1, though no DNA is available to test this call. Including the terminal cysteine and phenylalanine, the CDR3 comprises 13 residues. There is no recorded DNA. The germline V gene yields SGHRS for CDR1 and YFSETQ for CDR2.